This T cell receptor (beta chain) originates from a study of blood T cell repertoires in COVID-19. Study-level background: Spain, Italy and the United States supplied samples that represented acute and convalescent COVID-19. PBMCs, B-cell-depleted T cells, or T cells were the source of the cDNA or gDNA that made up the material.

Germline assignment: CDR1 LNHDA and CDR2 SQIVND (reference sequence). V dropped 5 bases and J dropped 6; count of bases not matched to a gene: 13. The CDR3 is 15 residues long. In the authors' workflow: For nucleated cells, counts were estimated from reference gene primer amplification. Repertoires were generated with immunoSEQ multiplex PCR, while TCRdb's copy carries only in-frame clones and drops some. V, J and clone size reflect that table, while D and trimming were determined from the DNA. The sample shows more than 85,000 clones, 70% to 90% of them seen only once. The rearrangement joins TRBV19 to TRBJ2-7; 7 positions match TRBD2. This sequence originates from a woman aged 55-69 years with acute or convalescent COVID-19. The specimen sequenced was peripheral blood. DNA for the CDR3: TGTGCCAGTAGTCCCCCGGGCAGCGGGAAGGGCGAGCAGTACTTC. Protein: CASSPPGSGKGEQYF. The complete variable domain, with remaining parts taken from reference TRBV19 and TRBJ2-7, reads DGGITQSPKYLFRKEGQNVTLSCEQNLNHDAMYWYRQDPGQGLRLIYYSQIVNDFQKGDIAEGYSVSREKKESFPLTVTSAQKNPTAFYLCASSPPGSGKGEQYFGPGTRLTVT.